This T cell receptor beta chain was captured in a study of T cell repertoires in cytomegalovirus infection. Study details: Well-studied HLA-B-restricted epitopes and recently identified HLA-C-restricted epitopes of CMV were both used in the study. In public TCR beta signatures, there were indications of both CMV infection and matching HLA type. General study points: CMV carriers with the relevant HLA were identified by cumulative public TCR beta family frequency. The ex vivo response was dominated by HLA-C-restricted CMV-specific TCR beta clonotypes.

TCRdb re-called the reads with MiXCR, one entry per CDR3 protein. The profile shows around 710,000 distinct CDR3 sequences, 25% to 35% of them singletons. The CDR3 has 15 amino acids. Trimming took off 5 bases at V and 2 bases at J, with 14 bases between the two ends. Germline V CDR1 and CDR2: MDHEN, SYDVKM. This clonotype showed up just a few times. Antigen specificity is unknown. The TCR originated in a human donor in good health (CMV status not recorded). Some clones in this sample may be carry-over from other donors' samples. Sequences were derived from cultured CD8+ T cells from PBMCs, sampled from culture after CMV antigen stimulation. The rearrangement joins TRBV28 to TRBJ2-3; tentatively, D is TRBD2 (6 bases). CDR3 sequence (DNA): TGTGCCAGCAGTAACCGGGGGAGTTCCACAGATACGCAGTATTTT. Amino acids: CASSNRGSSTDTQYF. Combining the CDR3 with reference TRBV28 and TRBJ2-3 gives the whole variable domain DVKVTQSSRYLVKRTGEKVFLECVQDMDHENMFWYRQDPGLGLRLIYFSYDVKMKEKGDIPEGYSVSREKKERFSLILESASTNQTSMYLCASSNRGSSTDTQYFGPGTRLTVL.